The 3 T cell receptor beta chains reported below all come from one sample, sequenced in a study of cytotoxic CD8 clonotypes in ibrutinib-treated CLL. Profiling relied on immunoSEQ multiplex PCR, and the TCRdb table lists in-frame clones only, not all of them. Of 250,000 or so clones in the sample, 60% to 75% are singletons; the top ten hold approximately 15%. The specimen was PBMCs, collected after 24 months of ibrutinib treatment. Receptor source: a human donor with chronic lymphocytic leukemia.

This clone came up a few times. The rearrangement links TRBV4-3 to TRBJ1-4; D perhaps matches TRBD1 (5 bases). Trimming removed 4 bases from V and 4 bases from J, with 16 bases in between. Germline lookup yields CDR1 LGHNA and CDR2 YSLEER. This CDR3 spans 16 amino acids. The DNA of the CDR3 is TGCGCCAGCAGCCCGGTGGGGGTGGGGGATAATGAAAAACTGTTTTTT. Translating gives CASSPVGVGDNEKLFF.

This clone was seen a handful of times. V and J are TRBV7-8 and TRBJ2-7; no clear D. Trimming took off 3 bases at V and 6 bases at J, with 6 bases between the two ends. The CDR3 runs to 11 residues. In germline, CDR1 is SGHVS, CDR2 FQNEAQ. For the CDR3, the DNA is TGTGCCAGCAGCTTTTCGGTCGAGCAGTACTTC. Amino acids: CASSFSVEQYF.

The chain carries TRBV29-1 and TRBJ1-2, with D uncertain. There are 12 residues in the CDR3. Germline lookup yields CDR1 SQVTM and CDR2 ANQGSEA. Trimming left V 3 bases short and J 7 bases short, with 12 bases between. The CDR3: CSVESRMPGYTF. CDR3 nucleotides: TGCAGCGTTGAGTCCAGGATGCCTGGCTACACCTTC. Combining the CDR3 with reference TRBV29-1 and TRBJ1-2 gives the whole variable domain SAVISQKPSRDICQRGTSLTIQCQVDSQVTMMFWYRQQPGQSLTLIATANQGSEATYESGFVIDKFPISRPNLTFSTLTVSNMSPEDSSIYLCSVESRMPGYTFGSGTRLTVV.